This TCR beta chain is drawn from a study of blood T cell repertoires in COVID-19. Clones were read by immunoSEQ multiplex PCR, and TCRdb kept only the in-frame ones, dropping some. The table lists more than 70,000 clones, roughly 85% of them singletons, with approximately 33% in the top ten. The source of this sequence is a woman aged 70-85 years with acute or convalescent COVID-19. The sequencing sample was made of peripheral blood.

This CDR3 is CASSQGQPYEQYF. The DNA for the CDR3 is TGTGCCAGCTCACAGGGACAGCCCTACGAGCAGTACTTC. The chain couples TRBV18 to TRBJ2-7; 7 bases agree with TRBD1. CDR3 length: 13 residues. Trimming took 4 bases from V and 2 from J; bases not matched to a gene: 2. The germline V gene encodes CDR1 KGHSH and CDR2 LQKENI.